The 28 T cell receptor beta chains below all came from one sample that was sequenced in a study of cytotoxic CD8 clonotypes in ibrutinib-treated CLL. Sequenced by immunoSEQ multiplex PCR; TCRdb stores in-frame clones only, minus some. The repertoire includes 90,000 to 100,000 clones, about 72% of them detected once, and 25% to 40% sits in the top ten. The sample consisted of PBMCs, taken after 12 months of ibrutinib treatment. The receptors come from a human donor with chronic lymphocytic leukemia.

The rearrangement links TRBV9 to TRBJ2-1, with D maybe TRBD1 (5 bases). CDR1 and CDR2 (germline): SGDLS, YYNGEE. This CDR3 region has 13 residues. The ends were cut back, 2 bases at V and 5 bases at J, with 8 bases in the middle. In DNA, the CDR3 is TGTGCCAGCAGCGTTGGGGCCCACAATGAGCAGTTCTTC. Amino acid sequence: CASSVGAHNEQFF. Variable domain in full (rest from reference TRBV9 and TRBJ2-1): DSGVTQTPKHLITATGQRVTLRCSPRSGDLSVYWYQQSLDQGLQFLIQYYNGEERAKGNILERFSAQQFPDLHSELNLSSLELGDSALYFCASSVGAHNEQFFGPGTRLTVL.

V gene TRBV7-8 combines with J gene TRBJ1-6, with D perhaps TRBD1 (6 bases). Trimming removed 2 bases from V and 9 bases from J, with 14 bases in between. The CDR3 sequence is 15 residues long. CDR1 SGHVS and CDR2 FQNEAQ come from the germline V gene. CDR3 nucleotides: TGTGCCAGCAGCTTAAAAACAGGGTCAGGTTCACCCCTCCACTTT. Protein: CASSLKTGSGSPLHF.

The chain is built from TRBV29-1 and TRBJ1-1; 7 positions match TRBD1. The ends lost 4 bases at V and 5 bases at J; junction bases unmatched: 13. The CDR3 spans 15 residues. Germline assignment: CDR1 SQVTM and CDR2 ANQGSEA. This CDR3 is CSVGGTGTVTTEAFF. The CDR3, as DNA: TGCAGCGTTGGGGGGACCGGGACAGTGACAACTGAAGCTTTCTTT. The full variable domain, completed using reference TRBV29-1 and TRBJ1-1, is SAVISQKPSRDICQRGTSLTIQCQVDSQVTMMFWYRQQPGQSLTLIATANQGSEATYESGFVIDKFPISRPNLTFSTLTVSNMSPEDSSIYLCSVGGTGTVTTEAFFGQGTRLTVV.

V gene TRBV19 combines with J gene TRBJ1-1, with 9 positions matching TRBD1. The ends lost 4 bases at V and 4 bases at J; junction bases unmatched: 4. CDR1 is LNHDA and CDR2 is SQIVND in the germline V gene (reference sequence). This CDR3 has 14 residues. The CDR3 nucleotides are TGTGCCAGTAGTAACCGGGACAGGGCCACTGAAGCTTTCTTT. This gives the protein CASSNRDRATEAFF.

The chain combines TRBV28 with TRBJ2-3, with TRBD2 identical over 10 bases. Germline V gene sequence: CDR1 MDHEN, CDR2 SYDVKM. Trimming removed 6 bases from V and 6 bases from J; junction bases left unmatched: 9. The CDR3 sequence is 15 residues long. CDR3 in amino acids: CASRGSSGGHDTQYF. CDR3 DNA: TGTGCCAGCAGGGGGTCTAGCGGGGGCCATGATACGCAGTATTTT.

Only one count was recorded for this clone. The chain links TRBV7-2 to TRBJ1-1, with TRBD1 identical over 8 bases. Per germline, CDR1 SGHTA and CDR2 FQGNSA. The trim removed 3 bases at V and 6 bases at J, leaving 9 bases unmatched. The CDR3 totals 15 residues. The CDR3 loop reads CASSFPGTGPPEAFF. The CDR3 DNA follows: TGTGCCAGCAGCTTCCCCGGGACAGGCCCACCTGAAGCTTTCTTT.

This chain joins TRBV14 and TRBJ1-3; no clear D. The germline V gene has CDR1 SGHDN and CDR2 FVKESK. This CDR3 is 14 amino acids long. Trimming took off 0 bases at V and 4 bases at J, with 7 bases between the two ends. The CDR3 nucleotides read TGTGCCAGCAGCCAAGACAGAGGGGGAAACACCATATATTTT. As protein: CASSQDRGGNTIYF. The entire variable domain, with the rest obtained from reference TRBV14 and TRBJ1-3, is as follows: EAGVTQFPSHSVIEKGQTVTLRCDPISGHDNLYWYRRVMGKEIKFLLHFVKESKQDESGMPNNRFLAERTGGTYSTLKVQPAELEDSGVYFCASSQDRGGNTIYFGEGSWLTVV.

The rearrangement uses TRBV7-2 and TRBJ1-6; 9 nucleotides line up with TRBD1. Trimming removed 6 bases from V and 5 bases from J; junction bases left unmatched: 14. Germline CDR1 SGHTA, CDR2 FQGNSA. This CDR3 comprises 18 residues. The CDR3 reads CASSPDRGFNRNNSPLHF. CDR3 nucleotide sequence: TGTGCCAGCAGTCCGGACAGGGGTTTTAATAGGAATAATTCACCCCTCCACTTT. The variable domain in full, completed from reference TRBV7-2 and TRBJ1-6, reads GAGVSQSPSNKVTEKGKDVELRCDPISGHTALYWYRQSLGQGLEFLIYFQGNSAPDKSGLPSDRFSAERTGGSVSTLTIQRTQQEDSAVYLCASSPDRGFNRNNSPLHFGNGTRLTVT.

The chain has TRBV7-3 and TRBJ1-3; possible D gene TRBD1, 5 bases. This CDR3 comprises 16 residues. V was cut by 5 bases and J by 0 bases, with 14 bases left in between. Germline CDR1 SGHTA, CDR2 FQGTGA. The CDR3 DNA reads TGTGCCAGCAGCCAAGCGGGACCGGGCTCTGGAAACACCATATATTTT. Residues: CASSQAGPGSGNTIYF.

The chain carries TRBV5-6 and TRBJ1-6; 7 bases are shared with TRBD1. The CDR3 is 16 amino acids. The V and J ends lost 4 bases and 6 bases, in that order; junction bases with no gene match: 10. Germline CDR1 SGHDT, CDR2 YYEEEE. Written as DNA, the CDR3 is TGTGCCAGCAGCGTGAAGATGCAGGGGGGTAATTCACCCCTCCACTTT. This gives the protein CASSVKMQGGNSPLHF.

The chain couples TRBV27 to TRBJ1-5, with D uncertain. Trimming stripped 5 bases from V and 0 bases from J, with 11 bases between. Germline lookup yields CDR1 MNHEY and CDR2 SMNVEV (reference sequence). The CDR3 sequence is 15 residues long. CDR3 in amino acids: CASSPRTPSNQPQHF. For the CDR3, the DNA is TGTGCCAGCAGTCCTAGGACCCCTAGCAATCAGCCCCAGCATTTT.

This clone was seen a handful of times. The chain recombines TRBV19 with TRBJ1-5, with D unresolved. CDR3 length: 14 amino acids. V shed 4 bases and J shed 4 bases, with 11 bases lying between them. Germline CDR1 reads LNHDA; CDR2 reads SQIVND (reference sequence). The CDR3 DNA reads TGTGCCAGTAGTAAAGGTGGAGGGAATCAGCCCCAGCATTTT. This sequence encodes CASSKGGGNQPQHF.

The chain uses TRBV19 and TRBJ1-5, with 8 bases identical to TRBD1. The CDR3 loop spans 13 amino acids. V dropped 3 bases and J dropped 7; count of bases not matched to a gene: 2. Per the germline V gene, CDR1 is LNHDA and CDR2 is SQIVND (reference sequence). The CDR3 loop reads CASSMSGGQPQHF. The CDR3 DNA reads TGTGCCAGTAGTATGTCAGGGGGCCAGCCCCAGCATTTT.

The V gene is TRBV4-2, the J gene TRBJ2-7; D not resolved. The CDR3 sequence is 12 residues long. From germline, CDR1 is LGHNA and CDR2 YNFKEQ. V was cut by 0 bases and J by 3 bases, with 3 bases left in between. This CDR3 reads CASSQDLYEQYF. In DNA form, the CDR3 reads TGTGCCAGCAGCCAAGATCTCTACGAGCAGTACTTC.

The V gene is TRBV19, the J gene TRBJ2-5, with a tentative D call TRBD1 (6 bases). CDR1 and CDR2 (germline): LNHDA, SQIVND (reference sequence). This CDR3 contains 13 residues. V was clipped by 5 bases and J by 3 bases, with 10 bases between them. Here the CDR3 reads CASSPPGEETQYF. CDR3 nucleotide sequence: TGTGCCAGTAGTCCCCCAGGGGAAGAGACCCAGTACTTC. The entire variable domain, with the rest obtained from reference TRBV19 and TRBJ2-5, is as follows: DGGITQSPKYLFRKEGQNVTLSCEQNLNHDAMYWYRQDPGQGLRLIYYSQIVNDFQKGDIAEGYSVSREKKESFPLTVTSAQKNPTAFYLCASSPPGEETQYFGPGTRLLVL.

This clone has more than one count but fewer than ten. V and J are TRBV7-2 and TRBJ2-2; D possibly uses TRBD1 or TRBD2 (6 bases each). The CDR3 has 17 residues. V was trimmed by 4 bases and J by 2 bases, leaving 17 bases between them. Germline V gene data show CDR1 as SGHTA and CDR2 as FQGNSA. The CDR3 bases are TGTGCCAGCAGCTCCGCACGGGGGCACGTTAACACCGGGGAGCTGTTTTTT. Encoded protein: CASSSARGHVNTGELFF.

The CDR3 nucleotides are TGCAGCGTTGAAGATCTGGGTAGGGGGCGCGGAGATACGCAGTATTTT. This gives the protein CSVEDLGRGRGDTQYF. The chain employs TRBV29-1 and TRBJ2-3; 7 positions agree with TRBD1. The V gene's germline CDR1 is SQVTM and CDR2 ANQGSEA. V shed 0 bases and J 5 bases; nucleotides not matched to a gene: 11. The CDR3 is 16 residues long.

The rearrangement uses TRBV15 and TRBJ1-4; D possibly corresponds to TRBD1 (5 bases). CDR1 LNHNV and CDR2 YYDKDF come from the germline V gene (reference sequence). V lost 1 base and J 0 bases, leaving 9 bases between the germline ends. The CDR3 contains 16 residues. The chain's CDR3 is CATSRGQTATNEKLFF. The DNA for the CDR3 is TGTGCCACCAGCAGAGGCCAGACAGCAACTAATGAAAAACTGTTTTTT.

The DNA of the CDR3 is TGTGCCAGCAGCTCGAGGACAGCTCCGCCCTACAATGAGCAGTTCTTC. Translated, it gives CASSSRTAPPYNEQFF. The chain couples TRBV7-3 to TRBJ2-1, with a tentative D call TRBD1 (6 bases). The CDR3 has 16 residues. Trimming left V 4 bases short and J 2 bases short, with 15 bases between. The V gene's germline CDR1 is SGHTA and CDR2 FQGTGA.

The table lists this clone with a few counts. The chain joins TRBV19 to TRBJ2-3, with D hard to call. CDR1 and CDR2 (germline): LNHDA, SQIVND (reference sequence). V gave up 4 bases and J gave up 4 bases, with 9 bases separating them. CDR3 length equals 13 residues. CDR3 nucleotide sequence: TGTGCCAGTAGTACCGGTATCTCAGATACGCAGTATTTT. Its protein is CASSTGISDTQYF.

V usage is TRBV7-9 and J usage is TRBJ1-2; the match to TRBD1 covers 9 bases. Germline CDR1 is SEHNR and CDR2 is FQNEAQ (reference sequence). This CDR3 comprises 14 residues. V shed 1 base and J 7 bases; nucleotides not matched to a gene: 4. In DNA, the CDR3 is TGTGCCAGCAGCTTAGGACAGGGGGAAGGTGGCTACACCTTC. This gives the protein CASSLGQGEGGYTF.

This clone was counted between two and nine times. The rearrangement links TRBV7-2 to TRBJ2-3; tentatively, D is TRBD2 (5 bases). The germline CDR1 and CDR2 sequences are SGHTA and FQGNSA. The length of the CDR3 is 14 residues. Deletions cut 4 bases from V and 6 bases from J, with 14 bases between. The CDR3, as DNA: TGTGCCAGCAGCTGGACTGCTCCCTCGGATACGCAGTATTTT. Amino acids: CASSWTAPSDTQYF.

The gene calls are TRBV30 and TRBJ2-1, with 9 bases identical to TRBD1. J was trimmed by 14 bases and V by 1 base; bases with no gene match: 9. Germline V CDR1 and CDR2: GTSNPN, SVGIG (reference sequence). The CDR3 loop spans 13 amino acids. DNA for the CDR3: TGTGCCTGGAGTGAGATTTTTGGGACAGGGAAGTTCTTC. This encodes CAWSEIFGTGKFF.

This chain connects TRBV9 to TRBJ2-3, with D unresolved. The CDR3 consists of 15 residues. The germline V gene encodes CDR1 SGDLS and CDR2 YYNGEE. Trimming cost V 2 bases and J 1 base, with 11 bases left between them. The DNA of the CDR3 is TGTGCCAGCAGCGTCCTCGTCTCTGGCACAGATACGCAGTATTTT. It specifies CASSVLVSGTDTQYF.

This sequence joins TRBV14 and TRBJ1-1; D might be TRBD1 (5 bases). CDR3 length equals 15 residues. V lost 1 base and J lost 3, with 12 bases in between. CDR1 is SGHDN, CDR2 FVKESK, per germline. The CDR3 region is CASSQGAGGDTEAFF. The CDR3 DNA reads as TGTGCCAGCAGCCAAGGGGCCGGGGGTGACACTGAAGCTTTCTTT.

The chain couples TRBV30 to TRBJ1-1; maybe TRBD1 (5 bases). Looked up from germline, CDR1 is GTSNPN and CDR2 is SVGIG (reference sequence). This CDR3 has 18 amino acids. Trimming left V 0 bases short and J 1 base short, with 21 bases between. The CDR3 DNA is TGTGCCTGGAGTGTACCCAGGGAGAGATTTAGGGGGAACACTGAAGCTTTCTTT. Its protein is CAWSVPRERFRGNTEAFF. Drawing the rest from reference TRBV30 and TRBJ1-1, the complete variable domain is SQTIHQWPATLVQPVGSPLSLECTVEGTSNPNLYWYRQAAGRGLQLLFYSVGIGQISSEVPQNLSASRPQDRQFILSSKKLLLSDSGFYLCAWSVPRERFRGNTEAFFGQGTRLTVV.

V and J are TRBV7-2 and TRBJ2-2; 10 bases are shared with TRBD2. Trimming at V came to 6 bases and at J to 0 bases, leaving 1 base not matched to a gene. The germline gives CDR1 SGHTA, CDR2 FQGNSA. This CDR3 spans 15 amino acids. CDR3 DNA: TGTGCCAGCAGAGCGGGGGGGCCGAACACCGGGGAGCTGTTTTTT. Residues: CASRAGGPNTGELFF. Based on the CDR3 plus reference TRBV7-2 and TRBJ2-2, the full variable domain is GAGVSQSPSNKVTEKGKDVELRCDPISGHTALYWYRQSLGQGLEFLIYFQGNSAPDKSGLPSDRFSAERTGGSVSTLTIQRTQQEDSAVYLCASRAGGPNTGELFFGEGSRLTVL.

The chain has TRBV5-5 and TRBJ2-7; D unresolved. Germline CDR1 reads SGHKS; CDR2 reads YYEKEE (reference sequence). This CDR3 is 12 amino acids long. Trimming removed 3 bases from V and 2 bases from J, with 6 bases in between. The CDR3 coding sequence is TGTGCCAGCAGCTCGGTAACCTACGAGCAGTACTTC. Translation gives CASSSVTYEQYF.